The present T cell receptor beta chain was sequenced within a study of cytomegalovirus exposure and HLA in healthy donors. The PCR had 60 Vbeta and 13 Jbeta primers. This table comes from immunoSEQ multiplex PCR, and its TCRdb copy is limited to in-frame clones, with some not included. The repertoire holds 110,000 or so clones, with around 75% as singletons. Study outcomes and limitations: There were some public TCRs occurring in many donors, but most TCR sequences were rare. Upon later analysis, HLA-associated TCR beta chains proved more clonally expanded than other, equally common chains.

CDR1 and CDR2 (germline): SGDLS, YYNGEE. The CDR3 totals 13 residues. Regarding this clone: Its antigen remains unidentified. At one of its ends the junction is not consistent with the germline gene, which may arise from a read error.

Input material: PBMCs. The TCR originated in a man aged 30-40 years in good health and CMV-seronegative. The V gene is TRBV9, the J gene TRBJ1-2; a weak D match, TRBD1 (6 bases). CDR3 sequence reads: CASSVVVGGSYIF. The DNA of the CDR3 is TGTGCCAGCAGCGTAGTAGTAGGGGGTAGCTACATCTTC.